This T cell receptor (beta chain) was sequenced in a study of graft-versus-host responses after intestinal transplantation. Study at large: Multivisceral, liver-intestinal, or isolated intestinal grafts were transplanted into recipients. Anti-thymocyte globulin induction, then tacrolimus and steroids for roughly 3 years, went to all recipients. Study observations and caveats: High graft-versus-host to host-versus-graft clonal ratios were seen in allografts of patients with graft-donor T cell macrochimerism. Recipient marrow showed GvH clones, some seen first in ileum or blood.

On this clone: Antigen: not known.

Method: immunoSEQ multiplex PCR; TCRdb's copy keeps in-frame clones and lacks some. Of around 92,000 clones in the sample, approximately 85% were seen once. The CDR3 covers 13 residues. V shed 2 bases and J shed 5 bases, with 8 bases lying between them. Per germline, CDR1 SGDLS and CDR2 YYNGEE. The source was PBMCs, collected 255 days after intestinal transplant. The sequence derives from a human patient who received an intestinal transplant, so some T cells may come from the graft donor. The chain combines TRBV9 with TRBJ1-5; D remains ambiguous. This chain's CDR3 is CASSVGWDQPQHF. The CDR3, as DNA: TGTGCCAGCAGCGTTGGGTGGGATCAGCCCCAGCATTTT. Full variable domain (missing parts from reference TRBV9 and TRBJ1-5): DSGVTQTPKHLITATGQRVTLRCSPRSGDLSVYWYQQSLDQGLQFLIQYYNGEERAKGNILERFSAQQFPDLHSELNLSSLELGDSALYFCASSVGWDQPQHFGDGTRLSIL.